The 32 T cell receptor beta chains below come from one sample, sequenced in a study of blood T cells in healthy people across ages. The second PCR ran about 6 to 12 cycles with a sample-barcoded 5' primer and J-beta primers. TCRdb analysed the 5' RACE reads with MiXCR anew, one entry per CDR3 protein. Here the sample spans about 670,000 distinct CDR3 sequences, 45% to 60% being singletons. Sequenced material: blood. The receptor source for this set is a woman older than 75 in good health.

The CDR3 here is CASSLEASWSYNEQFF. CDR3 sequence (DNA): TGTGCCAGCAGCTTAGAGGCTAGCTGGTCCTACAATGAGCAGTTCTTC. The rearrangement joins TRBV11-2 to TRBJ2-1; the D gene is possibly TRBD2 (5 bases). The CDR3 consists of 16 residues. Per the germline V gene, CDR1 is SGHAT and CDR2 is FQNNGV. V was clipped by 0 bases and J by 1 base, with 10 bases between them.

The CDR3 loop is CASSVGTSGSEQYF. The CDR3 nucleotides are TGTGCCAGCAGCGTAGGGACTAGCGGGAGCGAGCAGTACTTC. The chain carries TRBV7-9 and TRBJ2-4, with 14 nucleotides matching TRBD2. The assigned J gene may be wrong: the sequence end matches TRBJ2-7 better. The CDR3 covers 14 residues. Germline values: CDR1 SEHNR, CDR2 FQNEAQ (reference sequence).

V is TRBV5-1 and J is TRBJ1-2; 7 positions match TRBD1. The ends lost 5 bases at V and 2 bases at J; junction bases unmatched: 9. Germline V CDR1 and CDR2: SGHRS, YFSETQ. There are 15 residues in the CDR3. CDR3 residues: CASSFGQVDNYGYTF. CDR3 sequence (DNA): TGCGCCAGCAGTTTTGGACAGGTTGACAACTATGGCTACACCTTC.

CDR3 nucleotides: TGTGCCAGCGGCCTAATACTAGCGGGCGAGGGTGAGCAGTTCTTC. It translates to CASGLILAGEGEQFF. The chain links TRBV6-6 to TRBJ2-1; 9 nucleotides line up with TRBD2. Germline CDR1 reads MNHNY; CDR2 reads SVGAGI (reference sequence). The CDR3 extends over 15 amino acids. V trimming: 8 bases; J trimming: 9 bases; junction bases outside the gene matches: 14.

This clonotype was recorded many times. The CDR3 DNA reads as TGCAGCGTTGCACAGGTCCTTACTAACTATGGCTACACCTTC. This sequence encodes CSVAQVLTNYGYTF. The genes are TRBV29-1 and TRBJ1-2, with D maybe TRBD1 (5 bases). The V end was cut by 4 bases, the J end by 0 bases, with 12 bases between. Looked up from germline, CDR1 is SQVTM and CDR2 is ANQGSEA. The CDR3 length is 14 residues.

The chain recombines TRBV20-1 with TRBJ2-5; D is unclear. The J call could be wrong; TRBJ2-7 is a better fit for the DNA end. The germline V gene encodes CDR1 DFQATT and CDR2 SNEGSKA (reference sequence). This CDR3 is built from 15 residues. The DNA for the CDR3 is TGCAGTGCTGGCTCCAGACCCGAGGCAACGTACGAGCAGTACTTC. Its translation: CSAGSRPEATYEQYF.

This rearrangement joins TRBV6-1 to TRBJ2-6; tentative D call: TRBD1 (6 bases). The CDR3 is made up of 19 amino acids. V gave up 2 bases and J gave up 0 bases, with 17 bases separating them. The germline gives CDR1 MNHNS, CDR2 SASEGT. CDR3 loop: CASSERGQGLFSGANVLTF. The CDR3, as DNA: TGTGCCAGCAGTGAAAGAGGGCAGGGGTTATTCTCTGGGGCCAACGTCCTGACTTTC.

The chain joins TRBV24-1 to TRBJ2-5, with 7 positions matching TRBD1. CDR3 length equals 16 residues. The germline gives CDR1 KGHDR, CDR2 SFDVKD. Trimming at V came to 3 bases and at J to 11 bases, leaving 17 bases not matched to a gene. CDR3 nucleotide sequence: TGTGCCACCAGTGATAGGAGGACAGGCTCCTACAATGAGCAGTACTTC. Amino acids: CATSDRRTGSYNEQYF.

This clonotype was detected a few times. The rearrangement joins TRBV6-2 or TRBV6-3 to TRBJ2-7, with D tentatively TRBD2 (6 bases). Trimming pared 8 bases from V and 1 base from J, leaving 21 bases between. There are 16 residues in the CDR3. Germline lookup yields CDR1 MNHEY and CDR2 SVGEGT. The CDR3 DNA reads TGTGCCAGCGACGCGTCGCGGGGCCTTCTATCCTACGAGCAGTACTTC. The encoded protein is CASDASRGLLSYEQYF.

This clonotype has ten or more counts. The V and J genes are TRBV5-1 and TRBJ2-1; 10 bases match TRBD1. The length of the CDR3 is 14 residues. Trimming cost V 3 bases and J 6 bases; bases outside gene matches: 3. The germline V gene encodes CDR1 SGHRS and CDR2 YFSETQ. The CDR3 DNA reads TGCGCCAGCAGCTCCCGACAGGGGGCCAATGAGCAGTTCTTC. This codes for CASSSRQGANEQFF. Full variable domain (outside the CDR3, taken from reference TRBV5-1 and TRBJ2-1): KAGVTQTPRYLIKTRGQQVTLSCSPISGHRSVSWYQQTPGQGLQFLFEYFSETQRNKGNFPGRFSGRQFSNSRSEMNVSTLELGDSALYLCASSSRQGANEQFFGPGTRLTVL.

This clonotype was seen ten or more times. V usage is TRBV12-3 or TRBV12-4 and J usage is TRBJ1-2; 7 nucleotides line up with TRBD1. The CDR3 loop spans 14 amino acids. V lost 6 bases and J lost 4; bases outside the gene matches: 8. The CDR3 bases are TGTGCCAGCAGCCGGGGACACAGGGGCTATGGCTACACCTTC. It encodes CASSRGHRGYGYTF.

CDR3 DNA sequence: TGTGCCAGCAGCGTTGCCGGGACAGGGGGCCCCCGAGGAGCTTTCTTT. Protein sequence: CASSVAGTGGPRGAFF. The chain couples TRBV9 to TRBJ1-1; 12 nucleotides match TRBD1. Germline V gives CDR1 SGDLS, CDR2 YYNGEE. Germline trimming cut 2 bases from V and 10 bases from J; bases unmatched to any gene: 12. This CDR3 is 16 amino acids long.

The chain couples TRBV6-5 to TRBJ1-4, with TRBD1 as a possible D gene (6 bases). CDR1 and CDR2 from the germline V gene are MNHEY and SVGAGI. The CDR3 consists of 14 residues. CDR3: CTGRGGVVGEKLFF. DNA for the CDR3: TGTACCGGCAGGGGAGGGGTGGTAGGTGAAAAACTGTTTTTT.

V usage is TRBV29-1 and J usage is TRBJ2-1, with D tentatively TRBD1 (6 bases). The V and J ends lost 7 bases and 0 bases respectively, with 13 bases between them. Germline assignment: CDR1 SQVTM and CDR2 ANQGSEA. The CDR3 is made up of 14 amino acids. The CDR3, as DNA: TGCAGCGGGGGGACATTGAGCTCCTACAATGAGCAGTTCTTC. It yields the protein CSGGTLSSYNEQFF.

The V call is TRBV20-1, the J call TRBJ2-6; D unresolved. The CDR3 spans 14 residues. Trimming pared 3 bases from V and 1 base from J, leaving 7 bases between. Germline loops: CDR1 DFQATT, CDR2 SNEGSKA (reference sequence). DNA for the CDR3: TGCAGTGCTAGTGTACAGTCTGGGGCCAACGTCCTGACTTTC. Protein sequence: CSASVQSGANVLTF.

This clonotype was picked up a small number of times. The chain carries TRBV5-1 and TRBJ1-5, with TRBD1 as a possible D gene (5 bases). CDR1 and CDR2 from the germline V gene are SGHRS and YFSETQ. The CDR3 runs 15 residues. V shed 0 bases and J shed 2 bases, with 9 bases lying between them. CDR3 nucleotides: TGCGCCAGCAGCTTGGAAGGGGACCGCAATCAGCCCCAGCATTTT. Translated, it gives CASSLEGDRNQPQHF.

This sequence joins TRBV12-3 or TRBV12-4 and TRBJ2-4; D is undetermined. Between the trimmed V and J ends, which lost 5 bases and 0 bases, there was a span of 11 bases. CDR3 length: 15 amino acids. Here the CDR3 DNA reads TGTGCCAGCAGTCCCCAGACCCTAGCCAAAAACATTCAGTACTTC. This sequence encodes CASSPQTLAKNIQYF.

This chain links TRBV12-3 or TRBV12-4 with TRBJ2-5, with D unresolved. This CDR3 is 11 amino acids long. V lost 5 bases and J 11 bases, leaving 12 bases between the germline ends. DNA of the CDR3: TGTGCCAGCAGTGTAGTCAATGAGCAGTACTTC. The encoded protein is CASSVVNEQYF.

V is TRBV4-1 and J is TRBJ1-4; the D is unclear. Between the trimmed V and J ends, which lost 0 bases and 10 bases, there was a span of 21 bases. CDR1 is MGHRA, CDR2 YSYEKL, per germline. CDR3 length: 17 residues. CDR3 amino acids: CASSQDGRGYSIGKLFF. The DNA of the CDR3 is TGCGCCAGCAGCCAAGATGGCCGAGGGTATAGCATCGGAAAACTGTTTTTT.

This clonotype was detected many times. The chain is built from TRBV11-2 and TRBJ2-7; maybe TRBD1 (6 bases). V was pared by 1 base and J by 3 bases, with 13 bases between. CDR3 length: 15 amino acids. Germline CDR1 SGHAT, CDR2 FQNNGV. DNA for the CDR3: TGTGCCAGCAGCTTAGCAGGGGCGAGGTACTACGAGCAGTACTTC. Translation gives CASSLAGARYYEQYF.

The sample holds many counts of this clonotype. The chain has TRBV5-1 and TRBJ2-7; the match to TRBD1 covers 9 bases. V was clipped by 5 bases and J by 0 bases; unmatched bases: 6. Germline loops: CDR1 SGHRS, CDR2 YFSETQ. This CDR3 is built from 15 residues. CDR3 loop: CASRKPGQGSYEQYF. Here the CDR3 DNA reads TGCGCCAGCAGGAAACCGGGACAGGGCTCCTACGAGCAGTACTTC. The full variable domain, rest sourced from reference TRBV5-1 and TRBJ2-7, is KAGVTQTPRYLIKTRGQQVTLSCSPISGHRSVSWYQQTPGQGLQFLFEYFSETQRNKGNFPGRFSGRQFSNSRSEMNVSTLELGDSALYLCASRKPGQGSYEQYFGPGTRLTVT.

With regard to this clonotype: Since a much larger clone is just one base distant, this may be a read error. CDR3 sequence (DNA): TGTGCCAGCCAGGGACAGGGGAGATACGAGCAGTACTTC. The encoded protein is CASQGQGRYEQYF. The chain employs TRBV28 and TRBJ2-7; 10 nucleotides line up with TRBD1. The CDR3 totals 13 residues. Germline CDR1 reads MDHEN; CDR2 reads SYDVKM. V lost 8 bases, J lost 4 bases, and 5 bases stayed unmatched.

J is TRBJ2-3 and V is TRBV27, with D hard to call. The length of the CDR3 is 13 residues. V gave up 0 bases and J gave up 5 bases, with 6 bases separating them. Germline loops: CDR1 MNHEY, CDR2 SMNVEV (reference sequence). Written as DNA, the CDR3 is TGTGCCAGCAGTTTATCCGACCAAGATACGCAGTATTTT. It codes for CASSLSDQDTQYF.

CDR3 in DNA: TGCGCCAGCAGCCAAGGTTCGGGAGAGGTTGATACGCAGTATTTT. Protein sequence: CASSQGSGEVDTQYF. The J gene is TRBJ2-3, the V gene TRBV4-3, with a weak D call TRBD2 (6 bases). V gave up 1 base and J gave up 6 bases, with 14 bases separating them. Germline V gives CDR1 LGHNA, CDR2 YSLEER. This CDR3 has 15 residues.

CDR3 in DNA: TGCAGTGCTGGGGTGACGGGGCCCCACAATGAGCAGTTCTTC. As protein: CSAGVTGPHNEQFF. The chain joins TRBV20-1 to TRBJ2-1; D is perhaps TRBD1 or TRBD2 (5 bases each). In germline, CDR1 is DFQATT, CDR2 SNEGSKA (reference sequence). This CDR3 has 14 residues. V lost 5 bases, J lost 5 bases, and 16 bases lay in between.

V usage is TRBV4-1 and J usage is TRBJ2-1; maybe TRBD2 (6 bases). V was shortened by 2 bases and J by 7 bases, with 18 bases between the two germline ends. CDR1 and CDR2 (germline): MGHRA, YSYEKL. There are 16 residues in the CDR3. The CDR3 loop reads CASSQLPSEDRNEQFF. CDR3 bases: TGCGCCAGCAGCCAACTCCCTAGCGAGGATCGAAATGAGCAGTTCTTC.

The V gene is TRBV18, the J gene TRBJ2-1; D remains unclear. This CDR3 region has 13 residues. The germline gives CDR1 KGHSH, CDR2 LQKENI. Trimming took 1 base from V and 8 from J, leaving 9 bases between them. The CDR3: CASSPLPRHEQFF. DNA of the CDR3: TGTGCCAGCTCACCACTTCCCCGGCATGAGCAGTTCTTC.

The J gene is TRBJ2-5, the V gene TRBV12-3 or TRBV12-4; 12 nucleotides align to TRBD1. After removal of 6 bases from V and 5 bases from J, the junction contained 7 bases not matched to a gene. This CDR3 is built from 15 residues. The CDR3, as DNA: TGTGCCAGCAGAACGGGACAGGGGGCTTTGGAGACCCAGTACTTC. It is translated as CASRTGQGALETQYF.

This clonotype was counted many times. The rearrangement joins TRBV7-3 to TRBJ2-1; the D gene is possibly TRBD1 (6 bases). Germline-derived CDR1 and CDR2 are SGHTA and FQGTGA. This CDR3 region has 15 residues. Trimming left V 2 bases short and J 3 bases short, with 11 bases between. CDR3 sequence: CASSLLRDNYNEQFF. CDR3 nucleotides: TGTGCCAGCAGCTTATTGAGGGACAACTACAATGAGCAGTTCTTC.

This clonotype was recorded at least ten times. The V and J genes are TRBV29-1 and TRBJ2-5; TRBD1 or TRBD2 may be the D gene (5 bases each). The CDR3 has 15 residues. The V end lost 0 bases, the J end lost 5 bases, and 16 bases lay between the germline ends. Germline CDR1 reads SQVTM; CDR2 reads ANQGSEA. CDR3 sequence (DNA): TGCAGCGTTGAAGACACCGGGACGTCAGAGGAGACCCAGTACTTC. Its translation: CSVEDTGTSEETQYF.

The CDR3 loop reads CSARNQGVETEAFF. In nucleotides, the CDR3 is TGCAGTGCTAGGAATCAGGGGGTAGAAACTGAAGCTTTCTTT. The V call is TRBV20-1, the J call TRBJ1-1; the match to TRBD1 covers 7 bases. The CDR3 is made up of 14 amino acids. The V and J ends lost 3 bases and 5 bases, in that order; junction bases with no gene match: 9. Germline CDR1 is DFQATT and CDR2 is SNEGSKA (reference sequence).

This clonotype has ten or more counts. V gene TRBV25-1 combines with J gene TRBJ2-5; TRBD2 is a possible D gene (5 bases). V lost 3 bases to trimming and J lost 5 bases, with 13 bases between them. CDR3 length: 14 amino acids. Germline V CDR1 and CDR2: MGHDK, SYGVNS. CDR3 sequence (DNA): TGTGCCAGCAGTGATACACGGGATCAGGAGACCCAGTACTTC. Translation gives CASSDTRDQETQYF.